This TCR beta chain was sequenced during a study of molecular identifiers for immune sequencing clone quantification. The study's findings and limits: Over 99% of effector molecules, but under 1% in naive cells, were held by clones with more than 20 RNA copies.

Each CDR3 protein is one row after TCRdb ran MiXCR on the PCR reads. The sample lists over 300,000 distinct CDR3 sequences, over 20% seen once, with about 0.74% in the top ten. CDR1 and CDR2 from the germline V gene are SNHLY and FYNNEI. CDR3 length: 13 amino acids. As CD8+CD4-CCR7+CD45RA+ cells, naive CD8 T cells were sorted. Worth noting for this clonotype: Its antigen is as yet unknown. A much larger clone lies one base from this, so it may be a read error.

The sequenced sample consisted of naive CD8+ T cells from blood, with Jurkat cell RNA spiked in. This sample's subset: FACS-sorted CD8+CD4-CCR7+CD45RA+ naive T cells. The receptor comes from a human donor in good health. Some libraries in this study had Jurkat cell RNA spiked in. The genes are TRBV2 and TRBJ2-1; D gene unclear. The CDR3 nucleotides are TGTGCCAGCAGTGAAACAAAGTACAATGAGCAGTCCTTC. It specifies CASSETKYNEQSF.